These T cell receptor beta chains were read from a single sample in a study of T cell repertoires in cytomegalovirus infection. TCRdb redid the calling of the reads with MiXCR, one entry per CDR3 protein. The table lists 150,000 or so distinct CDR3 sequences, 20% to 25% of them singletons. The sequencing sample was made of PBMCs. The source is a human donor in good health (CMV status not recorded). Some clones in this sample may be carry-over from other donors' samples. CDR3s include the opening cysteine and the closing phenylalanine or tryptophan.

j_gene	v_gene	CDR3aa
TRBJ1-6	TRBV7-9	CASSLGSDYNSPLHF
TRBJ2-3	TRBV7-8	CASSLAAGDKLDTQYF
TRBJ2-2	TRBV2	CASRRESNTGELFF
TRBJ2-7	TRBV3-1	CASSQEYSYEQYF
TRBJ1-6	TRBV30	CAWSAGTPVPNSPLHF
TRBJ2-5	TRBV28	CASSQPGLASETQYF
TRBJ1-3	TRBV15	CATSRDPGGAGNTIYF
TRBJ2-5	TRBV7-9	CASSQGTSGVQETQYF
TRBJ2-3	TRBV19	CASSLPSGRDTQYF
TRBJ2-1	TRBV7-3	CASSLNTGTDEQFF
TRBJ2-7	TRBV28	CASSSPQTGVNEQYF
TRBJ2-3	TRBV11-2	CASNTAGPTTDTQYF
TRBJ2-5	TRBV10-3	CAISESVGETQYF
TRBJ2-1	TRBV7-3	CASSSLAGPTDEQFF
TRBJ2-2	TRBV27	CASSFTQSTGELFF
TRBJ2-2	TRBV7-2	CASSLAGGDTGELFF